The 3 T cell receptor beta chains reported below all come from one sample, sequenced in a study of blood T cells in healthy people across ages. The authors ran a second PCR of roughly 6 to 12 cycles using a sample-barcoded 5' primer and a J-beta primer mix. Each CDR3 protein is one row after TCRdb ran MiXCR on the 5' RACE reads. The profile shows around 800,000 distinct CDR3 sequences, roughly 26% of them singletons. The data were also submitted as part of a second study, on T cells of mothers and their children.

The sample comprised blood. The receptor set was obtained from a boy aged 5-17 years in good health.

This clonotype showed up just a few times. The chain links TRBV28 to TRBJ2-7; D could derive from TRBD1 or TRBD2 (5 bases each). CDR1 is MDHEN, CDR2 SYDVKM, per germline. The length of the CDR3 is 14 residues. The germline V and J ends were trimmed by 7 bases and 4 bases, with 17 bases remaining between them. The CDR3 DNA is TGTGCCAGCACCGAGGGGACGGTCGGGTACGAGCAGTACTTC. Its protein is CASTEGTVGYEQYF.

This clonotype was detected only a few times. The V and J genes are TRBV11-3 and TRBJ1-1, with D maybe TRBD1 (6 bases). Trimming took 1 base from V and 11 from J, leaving 11 bases between them. CDR1 SGHNT and CDR2 YENEEA come from the germline V gene. The CDR3 is 12 residues long. The DNA of the CDR3 is TGTGCCAGCAGCTTAGGAGCAGGGGAGGCTTTCTTT. Translation: CASSLGAGEAFF.

V gene TRBV12-5 combines with J gene TRBJ1-2; TRBD1 aligns across 7 bases. Looked up from germline, CDR1 is LGHNT and CDR2 is FRNRAP. After removal of 5 bases from V and 6 bases from J, the junction contained 9 bases not matched to a gene. The CDR3 covers 14 residues. CDR3 nucleotides: TGTGCTAGTGGTGAACAGGGGCGCTACGATGGCTACACCTTC. Translated: CASGEQGRYDGYTF.